Sequencing of this TCR beta chain was carried out in a study of cytomegalovirus exposure and HLA in healthy donors. Overall study findings and caveats: Sequencing likely generated an artifact that appeared as a cluster of highly shared sequence variants.

PCR primers comprised 60 Vbeta and 13 Jbeta primers. Only in-frame clones appear in the TCRdb table, and some are missing; sequencing was by immunoSEQ multiplex PCR. The sample shows around 140,000 clones, roughly 74% of them seen only once. This CDR3 comprises 14 residues. V lost 3 bases to trimming and J lost 2 bases, with 10 bases between them. The germline V gene has CDR1 MNHEY and CDR2 SVGAGI. Concerning this clone: Its antigen is currently unknown.

The chain couples TRBV6-5 to TRBJ1-2; D is unresolved. The sequence was collected from a woman aged 18-30 years in good health and CMV-seropositive. Sequencing was performed on PBMCs. CDR3 DNA: TGTGCCAGCAGTTATCGGGGAGGGAACTATGGCTACACCTTC. Its protein is CASSYRGGNYGYTF.